This is a list of T cell receptor beta chains from one sample in a study of T-cell memory formation after mild COVID-19. TCRdb reprocessed the 5' RACE reads with MiXCR, giving one entry per CDR3 protein. Here the sample spans 450,000 to 650,000 distinct CDR3 sequences, around 21% being singletons. The source material was PBMCs or a T cell subset sorted from them (not recorded which). The receptors here all came from an adult woman who had mild COVID-19 (a few samples of this study predate the infection). Cell type and time point are not known. Both conserved end residues are part of each CDR3. The order of the fields is J gene, clone size, D gene, V gene, CDR3 protein, CDR3 DNA. D genes are given only for firm matches. A row's size may be missing; if present it is once, few, many or a size class.

>TRBJ2-7|NA|TRBD1|TRBV25-1
CASSRQGVAPVEQYF
TGTGCCAGCAGTCGACAGGGAGTAGCACCCGTCGAGCAGTACTTC
>TRBJ2-1|NA|TRBD2|TRBV29-1
CSVGLAGGHEQFF
TGCAGCGTCGGACTAGCGGGGGGGCATGAGCAGTTCTTC
>TRBJ2-1|NA|TRBD2|TRBV20-1
CSASLERGYNEQFF
TGCAGTGCTAGTCTGGAGCGGGGTTACAATGAGCAGTTCTTC
>TRBJ1-1|few|NA|TRBV12-3/TRBV12-4
CASSPHVEGEAFF
TGTGCCAGCAGCCCCCACGTGGAGGGAGAAGCTTTCTTT
>TRBJ2-4|NA|TRBD1|TRBV20-1
CSASTGTGVIQYF
TGCAGTGCGTCCACCGGGACAGGGGTCATTCAGTACTTC
>TRBJ1-3|NA|TRBD1|TRBV5-5
CASSYGQGISGNTIYF
TGTGCCAGCAGCTATGGACAGGGCATCTCTGGAAACACCATATATTTT
>TRBJ2-4|NA|TRBD1|TRBV6-6
CASRNSGTGENIQYF
TGTGCCAGCAGAAACTCCGGGACAGGGGAAAACATTCAGTACTTC
>TRBJ2-7|NA|NA|TRBV4-3
CASSQDTVTSYEQYF
TGCGCCAGCAGCCAGGATACAGTGACATCCTACGAGCAGTACTTC
>TRBJ2-5|few|NA|TRBV24-1
CATSDTGGRLETQYF
TGTGCCACCAGTGATACCGGGGGGCGGTTAGAGACCCAGTACTTC
>TRBJ1-1|NA|NA|TRBV9
CASSVGVNGEAFF
TGTGCCAGCAGCGTAGGGGTAAACGGTGAAGCTTTCTTT
>TRBJ2-2|NA|TRBD2|TRBV11-3
CASSLLWLAGGPGTGELFF
TGTGCCAGCAGCTTATTGTGGCTAGCGGGAGGGCCGGGCACCGGGGAGCTGTTTTTT
>TRBJ1-2|NA|NA|TRBV7-2
CASSLGGQGSGGYTF
TGTGCCAGCAGCTTAGGGGGGCAGGGGAGCGGTGGCTACACCTTC
>TRBJ1-1|NA|NA|TRBV5-6
CASSWRSMNTEAFF
TGTGCCAGCAGCTGGAGGTCCATGAACACTGAAGCTTTCTTT
>TRBJ2-5|few|NA|TRBV10-3
CAISDSGSETQYF
TGTGCCATCAGTGATTCTGGGTCCGAGACCCAGTACTTC
>TRBJ1-1|NA|NA|TRBV19
CASRYTGGGSEAFF
TGTGCCAGCCGATACACGGGTGGGGGATCTGAAGCTTTCTTT
>TRBJ2-5|NA|NA|TRBV5-4
CASSFRDKETQYF
TGTGCCAGCAGCTTCAGGGACAAAGAGACCCAGTACTTC
>TRBJ2-1|NA|TRBD2|TRBV3-1
CASSYRLAEPDEQFF
TGTGCCAGCAGCTATCGACTAGCGGAGCCCGATGAGCAGTTCTTC
>TRBJ2-7|NA|TRBD1|TRBV5-4
CASSRDRSREQYF
TGTGCCAGCAGCCGGGACAGGTCCAGGGAGCAGTACTTC
>TRBJ2-2|few|TRBD1|TRBV6-5
CASSYGGQGDTGELFF
TGTGCCAGCAGCTACGGGGGACAGGGGGACACCGGGGAGCTGTTTTTT
>TRBJ2-3|NA|TRBD2|TRBV9
CASSDSGAGPDTQYF
TGTGCCAGCAGCGATAGCGGGGCGGGGCCAGATACGCAGTATTTT
>TRBJ2-7|NA|NA|TRBV12-3/TRBV12-4
CASSPTREVGEQYF
TGTGCCAGCTCTCCAACTAGGGAAGTCGGCGAGCAGTACTTC
>TRBJ2-2|many|TRBD1|TRBV7-2
CASSLDRANTGELFF
TGTGCCAGCAGCCTCGACAGGGCCAACACCGGGGAGCTGTTTTTT
>TRBJ2-4|NA|TRBD1|TRBV11-2
CASSSGPGGKNIQYF
TGTGCCAGCAGCTCGGGACCAGGGGGCAAAAACATTCAGTACTTC
>TRBJ2-3|NA|TRBD2|TRBV30
CAWSVQRGYTDTQYF
TGTGCCTGGAGTGTACAGCGGGGGTACACAGATACGCAGTATTTT
>TRBJ1-5|NA|NA|TRBV4-1
CASSHPGRYNQPQHF
TGCGCCAGCAGCCATCCTGGACGGTACAATCAGCCCCAGCATTTT
>TRBJ2-2|NA|NA|TRBV6-5
CASSYSSIVSTGELFF
TGTGCCAGCAGTTACTCGAGTATAGTCAGCACCGGGGAGCTGTTTTTT